This T cell receptor (beta chain) was recorded in a study of identical twins. Study findings and constraints: Zero-insertion analyses were open to partial confounding by invariant MAIT and iNKT cells.

Carrying unique molecular identifiers, the cDNA also gained a universal primer site through template switching. TCRdb re-analysed the 5' RACE reads in MiXCR, keeping a single row per CDR3 protein. The profile shows roughly 490,000 distinct CDR3 sequences, 14% of them singletons. Germline V CDR1 and CDR2: LGHDT, YNNKEL (reference sequence). This CDR3 region has 13 residues. The V segment lost 8 bases and the J segment 5 bases; nucleotides outside the gene matches: 6. The table lists this clonotype with a few counts. Its target is unknown. These data were also reused for a study on yellow fever vaccine responses in identical twins.

Sequenced input: CD4+ T cells sorted from blood. The chain couples TRBV3-1 to TRBJ2-7; TRBD2 agrees at 10 bases. The clonotype was recovered from a woman younger than 35 in good health. The CDR3 region has the DNA TGTGCCAGCGGAAAGCGGGAGGGACACGAGCAGTACTTC. The encoded protein is CASGKREGHEQYF.